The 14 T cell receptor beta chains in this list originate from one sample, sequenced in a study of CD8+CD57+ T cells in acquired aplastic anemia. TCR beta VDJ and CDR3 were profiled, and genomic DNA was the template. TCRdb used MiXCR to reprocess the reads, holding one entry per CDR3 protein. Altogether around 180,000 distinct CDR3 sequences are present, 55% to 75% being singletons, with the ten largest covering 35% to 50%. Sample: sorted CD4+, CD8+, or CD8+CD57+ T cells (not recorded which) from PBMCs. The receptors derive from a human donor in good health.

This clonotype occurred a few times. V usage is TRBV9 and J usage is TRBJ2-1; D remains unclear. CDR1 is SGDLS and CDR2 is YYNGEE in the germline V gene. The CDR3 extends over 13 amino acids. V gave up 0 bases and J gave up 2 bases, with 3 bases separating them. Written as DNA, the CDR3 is TGTGCCAGCAGCGTAGGGCCCTACAATGAGCAGTTCTTC. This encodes CASSVGPYNEQFF.

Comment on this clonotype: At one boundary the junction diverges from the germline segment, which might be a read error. CDR3 sequence: CACSLSTGSAYEQYF. The CDR3, as DNA: TGTGCCTGCAGTCTATCGACGGGGTCAGCCTACGAGCAGTACTTC. The chain combines TRBV6-5 with TRBJ2-7; D perhaps matches TRBD2 (5 bases). The length of the CDR3 is 15 residues. Germline CDR1 is MNHEY and CDR2 is SVGAGI.

CDR3 sequence: CSAQGENYHYEQYF. The CDR3 DNA is TGCAGTGCTCAGGGGGAGAACTACCACTACGAGCAGTACTTC. The gene calls are TRBV20-1 and TRBJ2-7; 7 bases fit TRBD1. J was trimmed by 3 bases and V by 5 bases; bases with no gene match: 10. Germline V gene lookup returns CDR1 DFQATT and CDR2 SNEGSKA (reference sequence). The CDR3 spans 14 residues.

CDR3 sequence: CASSPLGGGVRETQYF. As DNA, the CDR3 is TGTGCCAGCAGTCCATTAGGCGGGGGGGTCAGAGAGACCCAGTACTTC. The rearrangement links TRBV2 to TRBJ2-5, with 9 bases identical to TRBD2. The CDR3 runs 16 residues. Germline CDR1 is SNHLY and CDR2 is FYNNEI. The ends lost 5 bases at V and 4 bases at J; junction bases unmatched: 11.

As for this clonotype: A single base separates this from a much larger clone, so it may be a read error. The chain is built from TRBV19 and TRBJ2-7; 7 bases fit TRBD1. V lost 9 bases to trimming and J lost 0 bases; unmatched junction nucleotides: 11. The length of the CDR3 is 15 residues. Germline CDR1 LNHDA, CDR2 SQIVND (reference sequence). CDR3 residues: CASGWSGQDSYEQYF. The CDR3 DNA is TGTGCCAGCGGTTGGTCCGGACAGGACTCCTACGAGCAGTACTTC.

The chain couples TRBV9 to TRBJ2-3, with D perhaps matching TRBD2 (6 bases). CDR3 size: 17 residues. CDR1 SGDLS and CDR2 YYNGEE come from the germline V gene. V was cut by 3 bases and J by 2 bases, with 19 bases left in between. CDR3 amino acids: CASSAMKAGRITDTQYF. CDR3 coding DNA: TGTGCCAGCAGCGCAATGAAGGCGGGGAGGATCACAGATACGCAGTATTTT.

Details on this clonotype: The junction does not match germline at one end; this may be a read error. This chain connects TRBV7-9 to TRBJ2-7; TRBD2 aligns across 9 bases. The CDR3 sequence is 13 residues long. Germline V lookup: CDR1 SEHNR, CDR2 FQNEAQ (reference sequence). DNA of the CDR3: TGCGCCAGCAGCCCCGGACTAGCGAACGAGCAGTACTTC. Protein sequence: CASSPGLANEQYF.

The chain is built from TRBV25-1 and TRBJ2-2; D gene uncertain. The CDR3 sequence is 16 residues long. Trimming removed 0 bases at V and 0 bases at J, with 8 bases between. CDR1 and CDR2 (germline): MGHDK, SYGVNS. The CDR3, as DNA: TGTGCCAGCAGTGAATACGGGCTAGCGAACACCGGGGAGCTGTTTTTT. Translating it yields CASSEYGLANTGELFF.

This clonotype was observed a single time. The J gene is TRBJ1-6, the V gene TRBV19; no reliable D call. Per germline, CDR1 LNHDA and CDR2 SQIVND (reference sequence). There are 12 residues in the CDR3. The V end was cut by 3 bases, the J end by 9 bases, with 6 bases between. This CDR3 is CASSIEASPLHF. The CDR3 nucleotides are TGTGCCAGTAGTATTGAGGCTTCACCCCTCCACTTT.

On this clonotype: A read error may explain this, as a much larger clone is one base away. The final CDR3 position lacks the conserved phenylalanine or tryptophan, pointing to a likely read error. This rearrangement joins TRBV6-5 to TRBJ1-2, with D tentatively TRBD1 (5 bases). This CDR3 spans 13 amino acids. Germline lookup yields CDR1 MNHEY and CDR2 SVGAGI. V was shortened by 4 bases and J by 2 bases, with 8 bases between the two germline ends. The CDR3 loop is CASSSTANYGYTL. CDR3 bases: TGTGCCAGCAGTTCGACAGCCAACTATGGCTACACCCTC.

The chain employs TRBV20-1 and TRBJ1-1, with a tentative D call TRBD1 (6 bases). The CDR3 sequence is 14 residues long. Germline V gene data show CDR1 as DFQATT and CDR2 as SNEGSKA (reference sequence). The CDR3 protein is CSPLPSIRGTEAFF. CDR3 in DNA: TGCAGCCCTCTCCCGAGCATCAGGGGCACTGAAGCTTTCTTT.

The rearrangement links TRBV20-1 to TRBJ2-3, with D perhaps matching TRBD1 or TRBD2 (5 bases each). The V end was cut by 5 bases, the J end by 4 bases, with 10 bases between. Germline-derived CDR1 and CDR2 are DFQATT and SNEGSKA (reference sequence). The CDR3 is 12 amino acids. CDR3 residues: CSAGGGADTQYF. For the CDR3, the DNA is TGCAGTGCTGGTGGGGGTGCAGATACGCAGTATTTT.

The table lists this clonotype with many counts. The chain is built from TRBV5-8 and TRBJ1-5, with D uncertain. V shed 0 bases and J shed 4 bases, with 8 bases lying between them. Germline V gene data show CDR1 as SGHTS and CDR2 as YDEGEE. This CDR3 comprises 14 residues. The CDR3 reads CASSLAGFNQPQHF. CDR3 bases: TGTGCCAGCAGCTTGGCCGGGTTTAATCAGCCCCAGCATTTT.

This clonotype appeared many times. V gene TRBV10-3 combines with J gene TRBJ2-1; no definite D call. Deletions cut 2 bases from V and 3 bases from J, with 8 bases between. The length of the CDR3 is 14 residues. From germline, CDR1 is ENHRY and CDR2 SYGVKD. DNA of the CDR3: TGTGCCATCAGTGAGACGGAAGGCTACAATGAGCAGTTCTTC. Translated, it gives CAISETEGYNEQFF.